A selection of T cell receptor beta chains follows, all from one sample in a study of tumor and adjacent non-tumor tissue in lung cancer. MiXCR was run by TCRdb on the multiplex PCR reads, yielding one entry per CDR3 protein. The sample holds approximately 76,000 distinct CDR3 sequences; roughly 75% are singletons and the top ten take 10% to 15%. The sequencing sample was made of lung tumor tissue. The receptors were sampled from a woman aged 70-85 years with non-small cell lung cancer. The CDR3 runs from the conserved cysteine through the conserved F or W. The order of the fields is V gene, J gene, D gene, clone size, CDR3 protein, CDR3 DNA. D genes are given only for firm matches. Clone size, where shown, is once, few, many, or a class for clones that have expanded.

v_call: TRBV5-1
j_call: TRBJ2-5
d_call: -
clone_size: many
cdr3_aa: CASSLERGLQETQYF
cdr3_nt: TGCGCCAGCAGCTTGGAACGGGGCCTCCAAGAGACCCAGTACTTC

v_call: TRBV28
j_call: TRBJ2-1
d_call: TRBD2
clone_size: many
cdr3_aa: CASSFPTSGRSSYNEQFF
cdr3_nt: TGTGCCAGCAGTTTCCCGACTAGCGGGAGGAGCTCCTACAATGAGCAGTTCTTC

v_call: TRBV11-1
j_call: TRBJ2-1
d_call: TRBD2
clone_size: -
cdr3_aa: CASSPREDRYEHVF
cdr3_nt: TGTGCCAGCAGCCCGCGGGAGGACCGCTATGAGCACGTCTTC

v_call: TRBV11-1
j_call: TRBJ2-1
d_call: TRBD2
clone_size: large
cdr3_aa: CASSLALAGLYNEQFF
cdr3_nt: TGTGCCAGCAGCTTAGCCCTAGCGGGCCTGTACAATGAGCAGTTCTTC

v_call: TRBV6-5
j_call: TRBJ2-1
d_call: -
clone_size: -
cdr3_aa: CASSYSSTRGVMYNEQFF
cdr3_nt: TGTGCCAGCAGTTACTCGAGTACTAGGGGGGTTATGTACAATGAACAGTTCTTC

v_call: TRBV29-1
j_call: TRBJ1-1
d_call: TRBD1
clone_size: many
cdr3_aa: CSVPGTGAGMNTEAFF
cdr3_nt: TGCAGCGTGCCGGGGACAGGGGCAGGGATGAACACTGAAGCTTTCTTT

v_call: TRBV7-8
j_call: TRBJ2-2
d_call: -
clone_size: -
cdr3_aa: CANSSAPDLPRELFF
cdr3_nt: TGTGCCAACAGCTCCGCCCCTGACCTCCCGCGTGAGCTGTTTTTC

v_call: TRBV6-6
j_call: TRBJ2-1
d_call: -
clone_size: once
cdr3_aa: CASTARDHDVEQFF
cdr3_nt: TGTGCCAGCACTGCCCGGGACCATGACGTTGAGCAGTTCTTC

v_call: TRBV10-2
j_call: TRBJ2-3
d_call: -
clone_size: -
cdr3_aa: CASMISGLETDTLYF
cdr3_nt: TGCGCCAGCATGATATCGGGCCTCGAGACAGATACGCTGTATTTT

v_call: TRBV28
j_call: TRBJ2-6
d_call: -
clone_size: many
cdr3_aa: CASSFFGGSGANVLTF
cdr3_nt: TGTGCCAGCAGTTTTTTCGGGGGCTCTGGGGCCAACGTCCTGACCTTC

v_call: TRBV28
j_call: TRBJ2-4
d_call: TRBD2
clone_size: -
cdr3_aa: CASSFLDGRALSKNIQYF
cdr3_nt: TGTGCCAGCAGTTTTCTCGACGGGAGGGCCTTGTCCAAAAACATTCAGTATTTC

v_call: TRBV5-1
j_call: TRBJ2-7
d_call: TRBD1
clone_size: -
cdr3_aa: CASGLAPGQSYEQYF
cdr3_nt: TGCGCCAGCGGCTTGGCACCGGGACAGAGCTACGAACAGTACTTC

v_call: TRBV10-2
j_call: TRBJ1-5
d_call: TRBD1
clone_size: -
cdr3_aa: CASSGGRTGYQSQHF
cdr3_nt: TGCGCCAGCAGTGGTGGGAGGACAGGGTATCAGTCCCAGCATTTT

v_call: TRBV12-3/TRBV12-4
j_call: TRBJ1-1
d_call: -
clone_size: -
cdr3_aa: CAGNLEGTGAFF
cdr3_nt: TGTGCCGGCAATTTAGAAGGGACGGGAGCTTTCTTT

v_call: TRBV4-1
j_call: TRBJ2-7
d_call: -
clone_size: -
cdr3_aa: CASSQIGLLTNEQYF
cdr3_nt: TGTGCCAGCAGCCAAATTGGGCTCCTTACGAATGAGCAGTACTTC

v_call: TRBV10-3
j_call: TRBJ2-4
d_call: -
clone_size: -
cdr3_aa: CAISEVRIGGNIQYF
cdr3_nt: TGTGCCATCAGTGAAGTTCGGATTGGCGGAAACATTCAGTACTTC

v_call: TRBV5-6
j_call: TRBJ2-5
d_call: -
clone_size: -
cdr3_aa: CACSPPQGRGTQYF
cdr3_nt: TGTGCCTGCAGTCCACCACAGGGGCGGGGGACCCAATACTTC

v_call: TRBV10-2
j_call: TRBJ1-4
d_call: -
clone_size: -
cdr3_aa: CASNSGGVGEKLFF
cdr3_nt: TGCGCCAGTAATTCGGGGGGCGTTGGTGAAAAACTGTTTTTT

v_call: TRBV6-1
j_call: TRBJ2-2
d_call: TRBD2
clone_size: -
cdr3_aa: CASSRTRGMVNTGELFF
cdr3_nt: TGTGCCAGCAGCAGAACGCGGGGGATGGTAAACACCGGGGAGCTGTTTTTT

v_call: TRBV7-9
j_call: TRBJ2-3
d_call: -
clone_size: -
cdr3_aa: CVAGRDTDTQYF
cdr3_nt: TGTGTAGCAGGGCGGGACACAGATACGCAGTATTTT